This TCR beta chain is drawn from a study of blood T cells in healthy people across ages. Overall study context: When template switching was applied, about one barcoded beta molecule was captured per two T cells.

For the second PCR, which ran for about 6 to 12 cycles, a sample-barcoded 5' primer and a J-beta primer mix were used. Tags on each cDNA molecule came from a template-switch adaptor with 12 random nucleotides. TCRdb re-derived calls from the 5' RACE reads in MiXCR, one entry per CDR3 protein. Of about 2 million distinct CDR3 sequences listed, less than 50% are singletons. About 9.9 milliliters of peripheral blood were drawn from each donor. Whenever a sample was processed, at least 6 million PBMCs were isolated. CDR3 length equals 15 residues. The germline gives CDR1 SGHRS, CDR2 YFSETQ. The germline V and J ends were trimmed by 0 bases and 4 bases, with 12 bases remaining between them.

Material: blood. The receptor's source is a woman aged 35 to 49 in good health. The chain recombines TRBV5-1 with TRBJ2-3; no firm D call. The CDR3 nucleotides are TGCGCCAGCAGCTTGGCCCCCCAACCCTCAGATACGCAGTATTTT. It specifies CASSLAPQPSDTQYF.